This TCR beta chain was sequenced for a study of blood T cell repertoires in COVID-19. The overall study: Acute and convalescent COVID-19 specimens originated in the United States, Italy and Spain. Sources were T cells, B-cell-depleted T cells, or PBMCs; the material itself was cDNA or gDNA.

It was during active infection that Seattle patients were enrolled and then longitudinally followed. The junction had 18 bases not matched to a gene; V was cut back by 2 bases and J by 7 bases. The CDR3 length is 18 residues. The germline CDR1 and CDR2 sequences are MDHEN and SYDVKM. As originally analysed: For nucleated cells, counts were estimated from reference gene primer amplification. The repertoire was sequenced with immunoSEQ multiplex PCR; TCRdb's copy has only in-frame clones and lacks some. That table is the source of V, J and clone size, and D and trimming were worked out from the DNA. The top ten clones hold 6.5% to 9.5% of a sample with about 170,000 clones, approximately 86% of them seen once. This clone showed up just a few times.

Specimen: peripheral blood. The chain uses TRBV28 and TRBJ2-5, with 8 positions matching TRBD2. The source of this sequence is a woman of 80 years or more with COVID-19, enrolled during active disease. For the CDR3, the DNA is TGTGCCAGCAGTTTAATGACCTCCAGCGGGAGTATTGGGGGGACCCAGTACTTC. Protein sequence: CASSLMTSSGSIGGTQYF.